What follows are 4 T cell receptor beta chains derived from one specimen sequenced in a study of CD8+ T cells in alopecia areata. Extracted RNA was reverse transcribed, and the resulting cDNA served as sequencing template. Produced via immunoSEQ multiplex PCR; TCRdb's table is partial and in-frame only. The top ten clones hold over 20% of a sample with 100,000 to 140,000 clones, roughly 84% of them seen once. Documented treatment: oral pan-JAK inhibitor, 5-10 mg twice daily. The source material was CD8+ T cells sorted from blood, sampled at week 24, from a patient treated with tofacitinib. These receptors all stem from a human donor with alopecia areata.

V and J are TRBV10-2 and TRBJ2-5, with D hard to call. The length of the CDR3 is 11 residues. Per the germline V gene, CDR1 is WSHSY and CDR2 is SAAADI. With 7 bases removed from V and 3 bases from J, the gap between germline ends came to 6 bases. The CDR3 loop is CASIIEETQYF. CDR3 nucleotide sequence: TGCGCCAGCATAATAGAAGAGACCCAGTACTTC.

The chain combines TRBV27 with TRBJ2-1, with D tentatively TRBD2 (6 bases). V lost 3 bases and J lost 0, with 6 bases in between. Germline CDR1 reads MNHEY; CDR2 reads SMNVEV (reference sequence). This CDR3 region has 14 residues. CDR3 protein: CASSLGGSYNEQFF. CDR3 DNA: TGTGCCAGCAGTTTGGGGGGCTCCTACAATGAGCAGTTCTTC.

The chain's CDR3 is CASSQAQRTISSPLHF. The CDR3 DNA reads as TGTGCCAGCAGCCAAGCCCAGCGGACAATTAGCTCACCCCTCCACTTT. This chain uses TRBV4-2 with TRBJ1-6, with D possibly TRBD1 on 5 matching bases. The CDR3 is made up of 16 amino acids. V gave up 1 base and J gave up 10 bases, with 17 bases separating them. Germline V lookup: CDR1 LGHNA, CDR2 YNFKEQ.

This sequence joins TRBV6-6 and TRBJ2-7, with D possibly TRBD2 on 5 matching bases. Germline V gene data show CDR1 as MNHNY and CDR2 as SVGAGI (reference sequence). V dropped 7 bases and J dropped 4 bases, with 14 bases sitting between them. The length of the CDR3 is 13 residues. CDR3 protein: CASTHGVIYEQYF. The CDR3, as DNA: TGTGCCAGCACCCACGGGGTTATTTACGAGCAGTACTTC.